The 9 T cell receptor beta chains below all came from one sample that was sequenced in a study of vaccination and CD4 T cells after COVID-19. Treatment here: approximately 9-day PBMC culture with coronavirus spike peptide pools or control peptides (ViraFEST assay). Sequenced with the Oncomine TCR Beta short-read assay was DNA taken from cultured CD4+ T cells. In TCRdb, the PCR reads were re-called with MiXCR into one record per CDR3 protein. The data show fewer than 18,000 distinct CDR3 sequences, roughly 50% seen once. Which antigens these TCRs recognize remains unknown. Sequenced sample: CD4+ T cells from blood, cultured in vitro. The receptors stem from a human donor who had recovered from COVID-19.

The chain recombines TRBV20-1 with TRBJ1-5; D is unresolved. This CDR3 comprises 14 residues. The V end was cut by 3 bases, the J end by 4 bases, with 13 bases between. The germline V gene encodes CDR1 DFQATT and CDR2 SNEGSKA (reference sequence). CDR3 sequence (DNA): TGCAGTGCTAGGTCCCACAGCCTGAATCAGCCCCAGCATTTT. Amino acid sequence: CSARSHSLNQPQHF.

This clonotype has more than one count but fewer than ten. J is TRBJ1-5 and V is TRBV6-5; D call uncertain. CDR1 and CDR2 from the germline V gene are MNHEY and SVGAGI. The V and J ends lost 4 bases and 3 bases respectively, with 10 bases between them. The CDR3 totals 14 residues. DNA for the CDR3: TGTGCCAGCAGTTCCACCAGTCCCAATCAGCCCCAGCATTTT. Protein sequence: CASSSTSPNQPQHF.

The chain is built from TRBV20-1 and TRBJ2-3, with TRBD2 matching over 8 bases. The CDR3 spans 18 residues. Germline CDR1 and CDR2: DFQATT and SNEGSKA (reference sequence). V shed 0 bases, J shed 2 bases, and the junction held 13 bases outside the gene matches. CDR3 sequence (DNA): TGCAGTGCTAGAGAACCGAGGGCCAGCGGGGGACCCACAGATACGCAGTATTTT. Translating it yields CSAREPRASGGPTDTQYF.

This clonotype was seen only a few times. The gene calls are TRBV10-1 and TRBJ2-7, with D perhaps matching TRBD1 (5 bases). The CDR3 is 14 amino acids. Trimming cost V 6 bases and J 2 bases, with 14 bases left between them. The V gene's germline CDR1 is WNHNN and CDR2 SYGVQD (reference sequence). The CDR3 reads CASRSDNPPYEQYF. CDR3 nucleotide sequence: TGCGCCAGCAGGTCGGACAATCCGCCCTACGAGCAGTACTTC.

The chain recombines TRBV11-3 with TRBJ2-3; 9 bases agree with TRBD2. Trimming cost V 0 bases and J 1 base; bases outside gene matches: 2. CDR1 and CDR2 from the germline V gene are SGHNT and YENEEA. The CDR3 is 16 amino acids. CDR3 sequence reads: CASSLDASGGTDTQYF. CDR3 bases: TGTGCCAGCAGCTTAGATGCTAGCGGGGGCACAGATACGCAGTATTTT.

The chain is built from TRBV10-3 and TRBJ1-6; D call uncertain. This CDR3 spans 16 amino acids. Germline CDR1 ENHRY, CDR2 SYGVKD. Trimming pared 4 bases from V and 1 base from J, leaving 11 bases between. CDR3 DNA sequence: TGTGCCATCAGTGTCACTGGGGTATCCTATAATTCACCCCTCCACTTT. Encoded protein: CAISVTGVSYNSPLHF.

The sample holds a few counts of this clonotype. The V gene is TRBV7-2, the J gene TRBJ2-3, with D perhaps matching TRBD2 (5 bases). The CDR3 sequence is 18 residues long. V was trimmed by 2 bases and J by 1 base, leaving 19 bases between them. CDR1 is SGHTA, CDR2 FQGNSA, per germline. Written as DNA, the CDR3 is TGTGCCAGCAGCTTATTGCGGAGCAGCTCCGGGGGCACAGATACGCAGTATTTT. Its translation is CASSLLRSSSGGTDTQYF.

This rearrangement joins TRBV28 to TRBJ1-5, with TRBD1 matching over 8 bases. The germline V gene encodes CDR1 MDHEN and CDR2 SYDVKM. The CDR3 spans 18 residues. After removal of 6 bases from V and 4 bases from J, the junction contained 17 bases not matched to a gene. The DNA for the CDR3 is TGTGCCAGCAGACGCCACTCCCCAGGACAGGGCGGGAATCAGCCCCAGCATTTT. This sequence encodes CASRRHSPGQGGNQPQHF.

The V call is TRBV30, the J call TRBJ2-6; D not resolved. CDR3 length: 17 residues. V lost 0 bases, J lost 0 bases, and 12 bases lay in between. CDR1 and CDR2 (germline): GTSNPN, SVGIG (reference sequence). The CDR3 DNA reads TGTGCCTGGAGTGTAGACGCTCCCTACTCTGGGGCCAACGTCCTGACTTTC. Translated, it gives CAWSVDAPYSGANVLTF.